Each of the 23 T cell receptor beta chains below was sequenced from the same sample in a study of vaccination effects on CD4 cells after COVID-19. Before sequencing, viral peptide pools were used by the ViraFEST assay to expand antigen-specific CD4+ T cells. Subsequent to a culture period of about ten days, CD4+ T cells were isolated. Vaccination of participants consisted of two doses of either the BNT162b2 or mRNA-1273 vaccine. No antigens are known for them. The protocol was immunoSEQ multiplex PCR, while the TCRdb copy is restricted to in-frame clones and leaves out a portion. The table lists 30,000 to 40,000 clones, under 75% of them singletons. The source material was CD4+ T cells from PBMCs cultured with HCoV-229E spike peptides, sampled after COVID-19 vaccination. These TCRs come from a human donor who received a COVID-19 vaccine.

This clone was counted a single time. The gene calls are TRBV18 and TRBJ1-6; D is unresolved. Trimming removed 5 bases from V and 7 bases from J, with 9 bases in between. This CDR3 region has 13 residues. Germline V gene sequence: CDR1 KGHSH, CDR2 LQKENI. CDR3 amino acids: CASSSGANSPLHF. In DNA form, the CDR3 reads TGTGCCAGCTCATCAGGAGCAAATTCACCCCTCCACTTT.

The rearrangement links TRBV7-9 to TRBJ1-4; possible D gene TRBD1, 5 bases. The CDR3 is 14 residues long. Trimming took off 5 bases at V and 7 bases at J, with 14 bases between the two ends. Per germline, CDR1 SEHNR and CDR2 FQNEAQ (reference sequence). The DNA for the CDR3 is TGTGCCAGCAGCCCTTGGGTAGGGGTTGAAAAACTGTTTTTT. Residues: CASSPWVGVEKLFF.

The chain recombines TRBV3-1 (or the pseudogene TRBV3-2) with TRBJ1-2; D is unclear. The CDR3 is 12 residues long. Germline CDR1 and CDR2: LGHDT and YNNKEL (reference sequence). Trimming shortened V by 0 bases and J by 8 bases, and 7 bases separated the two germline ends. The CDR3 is CASSQEALGYTF. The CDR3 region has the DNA TGTGCCAGCAGCCAAGAGGCGTTGGGCTACACCTTC.

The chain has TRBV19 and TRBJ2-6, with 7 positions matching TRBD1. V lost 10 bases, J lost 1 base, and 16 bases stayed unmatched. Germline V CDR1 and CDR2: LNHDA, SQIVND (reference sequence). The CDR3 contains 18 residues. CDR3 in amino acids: CATWDSTGTASGANVLTF. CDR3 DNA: TGTGCCACTTGGGATTCTACCGGGACAGCGTCTGGGGCCAACGTCCTGACTTTC.

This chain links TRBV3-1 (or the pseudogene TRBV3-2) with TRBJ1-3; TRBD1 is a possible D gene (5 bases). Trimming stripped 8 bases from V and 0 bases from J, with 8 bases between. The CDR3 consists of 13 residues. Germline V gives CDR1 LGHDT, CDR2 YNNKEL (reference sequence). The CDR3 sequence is CASQGYSGNTIYF. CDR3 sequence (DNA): TGTGCCAGCCAGGGCTACTCTGGAAACACCATATATTTT.

CDR3 sequence: CASSITSGGYEQYF. CDR3 coding DNA: TGTGCCAGCAGTATCACTAGCGGGGGCTACGAGCAGTACTTC. The rearrangement uses TRBV6-5 and TRBJ2-7, with 11 bases that match TRBD2. Germline loops: CDR1 MNHEY, CDR2 SVGAGI. The CDR3 runs to 14 residues. V lost 5 bases to trimming and J lost 3 bases; unmatched junction nucleotides: 3.

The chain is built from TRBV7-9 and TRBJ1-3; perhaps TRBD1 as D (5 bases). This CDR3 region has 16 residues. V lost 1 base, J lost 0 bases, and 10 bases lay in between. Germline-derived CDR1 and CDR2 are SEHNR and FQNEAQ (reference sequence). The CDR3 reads CASSLGGDYSGNTIYF. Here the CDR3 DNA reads TGTGCCAGCAGCTTAGGGGGGGACTACTCTGGAAACACCATATATTTT.

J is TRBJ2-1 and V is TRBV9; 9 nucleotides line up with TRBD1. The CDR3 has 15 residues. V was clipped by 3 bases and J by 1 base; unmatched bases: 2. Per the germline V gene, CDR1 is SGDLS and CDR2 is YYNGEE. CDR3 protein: CASSEGQGSYNEQFF. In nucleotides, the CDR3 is TGTGCCAGCAGCGAGGGACAGGGTTCCTACAATGAGCAGTTCTTC.

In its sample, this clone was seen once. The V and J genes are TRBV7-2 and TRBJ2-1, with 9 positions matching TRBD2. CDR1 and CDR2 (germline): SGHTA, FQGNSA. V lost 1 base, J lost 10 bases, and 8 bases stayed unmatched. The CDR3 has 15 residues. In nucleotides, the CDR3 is TGTGCCAGCAGCTTAGGGCGGGGGGGACGGTGGGAGCAGTTCTTC. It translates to CASSLGRGGRWEQFF. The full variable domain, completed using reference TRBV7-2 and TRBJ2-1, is GAGVSQSPSNKVTEKGKDVELRCDPISGHTALYWYRQSLGQGLEFLIYFQGNSAPDKSGLPSDRFSAERTGGSVSTLTIQRTQQEDSAVYLCASSLGRGGRWEQFFGPGTRLTVL.

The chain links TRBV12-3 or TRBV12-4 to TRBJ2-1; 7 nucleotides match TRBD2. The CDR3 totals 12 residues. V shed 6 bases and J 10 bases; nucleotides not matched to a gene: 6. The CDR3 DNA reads TGTGCCAGCAGCCGGACTAGTGAGGAGCAGTTCTTC. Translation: CASSRTSEEQFF.

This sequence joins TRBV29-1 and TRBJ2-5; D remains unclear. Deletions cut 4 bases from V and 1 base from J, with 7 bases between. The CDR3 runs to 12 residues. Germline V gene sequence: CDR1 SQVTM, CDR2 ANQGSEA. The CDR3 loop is CSVGHTQETQYF. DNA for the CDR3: TGCAGCGTTGGACATACCCAAGAGACCCAGTACTTC.

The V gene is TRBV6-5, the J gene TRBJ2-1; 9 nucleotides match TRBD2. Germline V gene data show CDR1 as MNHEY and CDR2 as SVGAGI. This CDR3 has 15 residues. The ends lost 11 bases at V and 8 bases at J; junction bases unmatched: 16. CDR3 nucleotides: TGTGCCGAATCCGCTCGGCGGGGGGGCTCGGATGAGCAGTTCTTC. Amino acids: CAESARRGGSDEQFF.

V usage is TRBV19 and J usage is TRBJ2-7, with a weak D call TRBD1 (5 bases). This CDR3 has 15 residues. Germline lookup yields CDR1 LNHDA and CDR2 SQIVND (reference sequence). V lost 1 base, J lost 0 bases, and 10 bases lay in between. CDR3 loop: CASSIGRRGSYEQYF. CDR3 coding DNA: TGTGCCAGTAGTATAGGACGAAGGGGCTCCTACGAGCAGTACTTC.

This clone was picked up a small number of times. The CDR3 DNA sequence: TGTGCCAGCAGCTGGACAGCTATCCGCACAGATACGCAGTATTTT. As protein: CASSWTAIRTDTQYF. This chain links TRBV7-9 with TRBJ2-3, with D possibly being TRBD1 (6 bases). Germline CDR1 reads SEHNR; CDR2 reads FQNEAQ (reference sequence). V was clipped by 4 bases and J by 1 base, with 12 bases between them. The CDR3 consists of 15 residues.

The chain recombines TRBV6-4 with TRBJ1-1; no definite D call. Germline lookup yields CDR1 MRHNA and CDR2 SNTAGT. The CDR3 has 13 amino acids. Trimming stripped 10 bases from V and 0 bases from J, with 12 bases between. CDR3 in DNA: TGTGCCACCTCCCCCGGGATGAACACTGAAGCTTTCTTT. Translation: CATSPGMNTEAFF.

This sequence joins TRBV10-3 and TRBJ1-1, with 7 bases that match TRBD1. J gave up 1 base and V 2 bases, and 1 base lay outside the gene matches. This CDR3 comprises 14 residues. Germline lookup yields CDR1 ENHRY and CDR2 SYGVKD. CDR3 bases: TGTGCCATCAGTGAGGACAGGGCGAACACTGAAGCTTTCTTT. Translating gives CAISEDRANTEAFF.

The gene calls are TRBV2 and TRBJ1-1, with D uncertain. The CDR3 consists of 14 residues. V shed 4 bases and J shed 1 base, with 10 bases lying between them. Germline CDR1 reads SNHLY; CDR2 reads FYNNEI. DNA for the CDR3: TGTGCCAGCAGTGTTTATGGTGGGAACACTGAAGCTTTCTTT. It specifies CASSVYGGNTEAFF.

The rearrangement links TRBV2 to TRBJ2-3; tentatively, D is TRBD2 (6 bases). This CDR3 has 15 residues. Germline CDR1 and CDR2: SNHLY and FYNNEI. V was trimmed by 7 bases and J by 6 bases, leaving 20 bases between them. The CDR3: CASNGGGAQLDTQYF. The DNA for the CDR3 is TGTGCCAGCAACGGCGGAGGGGCCCAATTGGATACGCAGTATTTT. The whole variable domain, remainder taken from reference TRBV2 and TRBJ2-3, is EPEVTQTPSHQVTQMGQEVILRCVPISNHLYFYWYRQILGQKVEFLVSFYNNEISEKSEIFDDQFSVERPDGSNFTLKIRSTKLEDSAMYFCASNGGGAQLDTQYFGPGTRLTVL.

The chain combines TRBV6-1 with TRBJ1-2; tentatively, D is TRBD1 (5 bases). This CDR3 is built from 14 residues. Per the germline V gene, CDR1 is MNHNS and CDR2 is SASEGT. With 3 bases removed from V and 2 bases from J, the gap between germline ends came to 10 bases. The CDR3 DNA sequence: TGTGCCAGCAGTGAGGGGACGGCGAACTATGGCTACACCTTC. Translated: CASSEGTANYGYTF.

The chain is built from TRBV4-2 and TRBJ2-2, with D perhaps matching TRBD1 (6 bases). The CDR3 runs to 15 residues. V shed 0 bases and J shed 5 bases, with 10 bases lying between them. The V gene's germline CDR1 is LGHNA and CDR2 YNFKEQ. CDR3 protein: CASSQEGGRTGELFF. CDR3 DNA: TGTGCCAGCAGCCAAGAAGGGGGACGGACCGGGGAGCTGTTTTTT.

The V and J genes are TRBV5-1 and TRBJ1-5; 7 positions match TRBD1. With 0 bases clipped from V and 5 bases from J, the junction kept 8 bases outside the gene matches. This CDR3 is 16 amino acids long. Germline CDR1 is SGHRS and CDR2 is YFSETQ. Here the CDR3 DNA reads TGCGCCAGCAGCTTGGGAGGACAGGCGTTTTATCAGCCCCAGCATTTT. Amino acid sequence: CASSLGGQAFYQPQHF.

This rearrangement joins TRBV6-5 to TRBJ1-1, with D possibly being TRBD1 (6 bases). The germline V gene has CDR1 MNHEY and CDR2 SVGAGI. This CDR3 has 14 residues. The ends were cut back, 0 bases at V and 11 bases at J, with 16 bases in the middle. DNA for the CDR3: TGTGCCAGCAGTTACTCGAACAGGGATGGAATGGCTTTCTTT. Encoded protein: CASSYSNRDGMAFF.

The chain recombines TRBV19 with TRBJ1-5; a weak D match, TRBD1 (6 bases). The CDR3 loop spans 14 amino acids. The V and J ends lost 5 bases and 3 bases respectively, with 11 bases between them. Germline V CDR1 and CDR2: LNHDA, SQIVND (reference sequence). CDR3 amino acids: CASSVRGINQPQHF. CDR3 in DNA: TGTGCCAGTAGTGTTAGGGGGATCAATCAGCCCCAGCATTTT.